The rows below give T cell receptor beta chains drawn from one sample of a study of PD-1 blockade in classical Hodgkin lymphoma. Measured with immunoSEQ multiplex PCR; TCRdb has only the in-frame clones, and not every one. The sample lists about 14,000 clones, around 90% occurring once. Sequencing used CD8+ T cells from blood. These receptors came from a human donor with classical Hodgkin lymphoma. Each CDR3 is given with its conserved first and last residue. Each record gives: J gene, V gene, D gene, CDR3 length, CDR3 protein. D genes are given only for firm matches.

J: TRBJ1-4
V: TRBV11-2
D: .
length: 13
CDR3: CASSPQGGEKLFF

J: .
V: TRBV4-2
D: TRBD2
length: 16
CDR3: CASSPAGGGSPYEQYF

J: TRBJ1-2
V: TRBV6-5
D: .
length: 13
CDR3: CASSYEMTYGYTF

J: TRBJ1-2
V: TRBV9
D: .
length: 13
CDR3: CASSRGRRDGYTF

J: TRBJ2-1
V: TRBV5-1
D: TRBD2
length: 18
CDR3: CASSLGVSTSGTFNEQFF

J: TRBJ2-3
V: TRBV10-2
D: TRBD2
length: 18
CDR3: CASSGILAGGSSTDTQYF

J: TRBJ1-3
V: TRBV4-1
D: .
length: 15
CDR3: CASSQLEAVGNTIYF

J: TRBJ2-1
V: TRBV27
D: .
length: 14
CDR3: CASSFGLGFNEQFF

J: TRBJ1-4
V: TRBV19
D: TRBD1
length: 15
CDR3: CASSMGTATNEKLFF

J: TRBJ1-3
V: TRBV11-3
D: .
length: 13
CDR3: CASSLRSGNTIYF

J: TRBJ1-6
V: TRBV4-1
D: TRBD1
length: 14
CDR3: CASSQRDSGSPLHF

J: TRBJ2-1
V: TRBV6-1
D: TRBD1
length: 17
CDR3: CASSGWDRGYIVTEQFF

J: TRBJ2-1
V: TRBV7-6
D: .
length: 13
CDR3: CASSLTSRAEQFF

J: TRBJ2-3
V: TRBV7-9
D: .
length: 15
CDR3: CASSFLVGYTDTQYF

J: TRBJ2-1
V: TRBV7-3
D: .
length: 18
CDR3: CASSLLSGKGDSYNEQFF

J: TRBJ2-1
V: TRBV2
D: TRBD2
length: 16
CDR3: CASSEGASGRDDEQFF

J: TRBJ2-7
V: TRBV27
D: .
length: 13
CDR3: CASSWGDGYEQYF

J: TRBJ2-7
V: TRBV6-1
D: TRBD1
length: 13
CDR3: CASIGQVLEEQYF

J: TRBJ1-6
V: TRBV6-1
D: .
length: 13
CDR3: CASSDVPGSPLHF

J: TRBJ1-5
V: TRBV27
D: TRBD1
length: 14
CDR3: CASARGGSNQPQHF

J: TRBJ2-1
V: TRBV6-5
D: TRBD2
length: 14
CDR3: CASKGLADYNEQFF

J: TRBJ2-3
V: TRBV10-1
D: TRBD2
length: 17
CDR3: CASSELAGSIRTDTQYF

J: TRBJ2-3
V: TRBV7-6
D: .
length: 14
CDR3: CASSLGKDTDTQYF

J: TRBJ1-1
V: TRBV21-1
D: .
length: 15
CDR3: CASSQRQWNGTEAFF